This T cell receptor beta chain comes out of a study of cytomegalovirus exposure and HLA in healthy donors. V was clipped by 8 bases and J by 5 bases; unmatched bases: 11. CDR1 is MNHEY and CDR2 is SMNVEV in the germline V gene (reference sequence). This CDR3 spans 15 amino acids. While unrecorded immune exposures were likely, the donors were nominally healthy when sampled. The PCR had 60 Vbeta and 13 Jbeta primers. Some clones are missing from TCRdb's copy, which holds only in-frame ones; the method was immunoSEQ multiplex PCR. This table holds about 190,000 clones, roughly 77% found once. The sequenced sample was PBMCs. The chain carries TRBV27 and TRBJ1-4, with 7 bases that match TRBD1. This clonotype was obtained from a woman aged 25 to 39 in good health and CMV-seropositive. CDR3 nucleotide sequence: TGTGCCAGCCGCGAACAGGGGAGCCCGAATGAAAAACTGTTTTTT. This encodes CASREQGSPNEKLFF.